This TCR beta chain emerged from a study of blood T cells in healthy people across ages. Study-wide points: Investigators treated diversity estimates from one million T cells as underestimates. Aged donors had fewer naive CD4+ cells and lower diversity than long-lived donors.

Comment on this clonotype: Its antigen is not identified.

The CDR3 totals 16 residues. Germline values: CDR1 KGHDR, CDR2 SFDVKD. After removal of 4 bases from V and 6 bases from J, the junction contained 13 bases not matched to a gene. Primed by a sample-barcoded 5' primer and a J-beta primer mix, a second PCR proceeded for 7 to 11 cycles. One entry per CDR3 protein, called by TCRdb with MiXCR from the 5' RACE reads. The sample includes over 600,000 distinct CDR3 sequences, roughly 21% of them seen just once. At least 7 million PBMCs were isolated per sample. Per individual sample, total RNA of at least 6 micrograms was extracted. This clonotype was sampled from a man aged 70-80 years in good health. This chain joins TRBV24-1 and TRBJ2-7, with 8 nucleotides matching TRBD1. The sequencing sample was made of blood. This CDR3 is CATSDLTGVRSIEQYF. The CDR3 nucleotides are TGTGCCACCAGTGACTTGACAGGGGTCCGGTCGATCGAGCAGTACTTC.